Each of the 3 T cell receptor beta chains below was sequenced from the same sample in a study of T cells in Graves' hyperthyroidism and ophthalmopathy. RNA transcripts were the template for amplifying TCR beta CDR3 regions. The TCR CDR3 first-round RT-PCR relied on the HTBI primer set. TCRdb fed the multiplex PCR reads into MiXCR, producing one record per CDR3 protein. The sample yields roughly 710,000 distinct CDR3 sequences, 30% to 40% seen once. The sequenced material came from blood. The receptors stem from a woman in her 40s with Graves' hyperthyroidism.

This clonotype was detected ten times or more. The V gene is TRBV10-3, the J gene TRBJ1-1; D unclear. Trimming left V 7 bases short and J 0 bases short, with 6 bases between. This CDR3 has 12 residues. In germline, CDR1 is ENHRY, CDR2 SYGVKD. The CDR3 is CAIKTVNTEAFF. The CDR3 DNA reads as TGTGCCATCAAGACGGTGAACACTGAAGCTTTCTTT.

The chain couples TRBV20-1 to TRBJ1-1; 11 nucleotides line up with TRBD1. The germline V gene encodes CDR1 DFQATT and CDR2 SNEGSKA (reference sequence). Trimming removed 6 bases from V and 11 bases from J; junction bases left unmatched: 5. The CDR3 is 11 residues long. The CDR3 is CSAGTGGDAFF. CDR3 nucleotide sequence: TGCAGTGCAGGGACAGGGGGAGACGCTTTCTTT.

The V call is TRBV10-3, the J call TRBJ1-1; D is unclear. Trimming removed 11 bases at V and 10 bases at J, with 17 bases between. This CDR3 comprises 11 residues. Per germline, CDR1 ENHRY and CDR2 SYGVKD. The CDR3 loop reads CAAAEGWGAFF. The CDR3 DNA reads TGTGCCGCCGCGGAGGGTTGGGGAGCTTTCTTT.